A single sample is the source of the 5 T cell receptor beta chains below, sequenced in a study of T cells after posttransplantation cyclophosphamide. Only in-frame clones appear in the TCRdb table, and some are missing; sequencing was by immunoSEQ multiplex PCR. The table includes roughly 42,000 clones, less than 95% detected once. Treatment was busulfan-fludarabine conditioning, a marrow graft, and cyclophosphamide on days +3 and +4. The sample was PBMCs, taken less than 70 days after allogeneic stem cell transplant with posttransplant cyclophosphamide. The receptors shown here come from a male patient aged 60 to 75 who received an allogeneic stem cell transplant from a related donor and was CMV-positive. Certain T cells may be donor cells from the graft.

The chain recombines TRBV7-9 with TRBJ2-1; TRBD1 matches at 9 bases. This CDR3 has 15 amino acids. J lost 9 bases, V lost 5 bases, and 11 bases had no gene match. Germline V lookup: CDR1 SEHNR, CDR2 FQNEAQ (reference sequence). The CDR3 is CASSRQTGGASEQFF. The DNA for the CDR3 is TGTGCCAGCAGCAGACAGACAGGGGGGGCGAGTGAGCAGTTCTTC.

This clone was recorded a few times. The genes are TRBV9 and TRBJ2-5; TRBD2 might be the D (6 bases). Trimming pared 3 bases from V and 4 bases from J, leaving 19 bases between. The V gene's germline CDR1 is SGDLS and CDR2 YYNGEE. The CDR3 loop spans 16 amino acids. DNA for the CDR3: TGTGCCAGCAGCGCGACCATCGGGACTGGGGGAGAGACCCAGTACTTC. It is translated as CASSATIGTGGETQYF.

The genes are TRBV5-5 and TRBJ2-1; 10 positions agree with TRBD2. CDR3 length: 16 residues. Germline V gene lookup returns CDR1 SGHKS and CDR2 YYEKEE (reference sequence). V trimming: 1 base; J trimming: 7 bases; junction bases outside the gene matches: 8. CDR3 region: CASSLWGSGGRNEQFF. The CDR3 bases are TGTGCCAGCAGCTTGTGGGGTAGCGGGGGGAGAAATGAGCAGTTCTTC.

The chain combines TRBV19 with TRBJ1-1; 8 bases line up with TRBD1. Germline CDR1 LNHDA, CDR2 SQIVND (reference sequence). J lost 4 bases, V lost 6 bases, and 4 bases had no gene match. The CDR3 has 13 residues. CDR3 nucleotides: TGTGCCAGTAGCAGGACAGGGCCCACTGAAGCTTTCTTT. Translated, it gives CASSRTGPTEAFF.

The V and J genes are TRBV5-1 and TRBJ2-3, with TRBD2 matching 11 bases. J was trimmed by 0 bases and V by 2 bases; bases with no gene match: 5. Germline CDR1 reads SGHRS; CDR2 reads YFSETQ. The CDR3 consists of 17 residues. The CDR3 DNA follows: TGCGCCAGCAGCTTACCGGGACTAGCGGCAAGCACAGATACGCAGTATTTT. Translating gives CASSLPGLAASTDTQYF.